The 32 T cell receptor beta chains reported below all come from one sample, sequenced in a study of Tregs in tolerant kidney transplant recipients. Only in-frame clones appear in the TCRdb table, and some are missing; sequencing was by immunoSEQ multiplex PCR. The table lists more than 75,000 clones, roughly 93% of them singletons, with 0.46% in the top ten. This material consisted of CD4+ T cells from blood, taken before the transplant. Receptors originate from a human donor who received a combined kidney and bone marrow transplant.

The rearrangement joins TRBV7-9 to TRBJ2-1; D possibly corresponds to TRBD2 (6 bases). The CDR3 totals 16 residues. Trimming cost V 5 bases and J 6 bases, with 20 bases left between them. CDR1 is SEHNR, CDR2 FQNEAQ, per germline (reference sequence). The CDR3 sequence: CASSGGSGSPINEQFF. CDR3 sequence (DNA): TGTGCCAGCAGCGGGGGGAGTGGGTCTCCGATCAATGAGCAGTTCTTC.

This clone turned up a few times. V is TRBV2 and J is TRBJ2-1, with 9 bases fitting TRBD2. Germline CDR1 reads SNHLY; CDR2 reads FYNNEI. This CDR3 spans 16 amino acids. V lost 6 bases, J lost 10 bases, and 16 bases stayed unmatched. The chain's CDR3 is CASSVGAGGMVGEQFF. In DNA form, the CDR3 reads TGTGCCAGCAGCGTGGGGGCGGGGGGGATGGTGGGCGAGCAGTTCTTC. Complete variable domain (other parts from reference TRBV2 and TRBJ2-1): EPEVTQTPSHQVTQMGQEVILRCVPISNHLYFYWYRQILGQKVEFLVSFYNNEISEKSEIFDDQFSVERPDGSNFTLKIRSTKLEDSAMYFCASSVGAGGMVGEQFFGPGTRLTVL.

The V and J genes are TRBV10-3 and TRBJ1-4; TRBD1 agrees at 7 bases. Looked up from germline, CDR1 is ENHRY and CDR2 is SYGVKD. The CDR3 has 15 residues. V gave up 3 bases and J gave up 4 bases; unmatched junction bases: 5. As DNA, the CDR3 is TGTGCCATCAGTGAAAGGGGGCAAGTTAATGAAAAACTGTTTTTT. It translates to CAISERGQVNEKLFF.

The rearrangement uses TRBV25-1 and TRBJ2-1, with 10 bases fitting TRBD2. The J segment lost 0 bases and the V segment lost 3 bases, leaving 5 bases of the junction unmatched. Germline CDR1 reads MGHDK; CDR2 reads SYGVNS. The CDR3 totals 17 residues. The CDR3 DNA reads as TGTGCCAGCAGTGACCCTAAGCGGGAGGGCTCCTACAATGAGCAGTTCTTC. Protein: CASSDPKREGSYNEQFF.

The CDR3 loop reads CAWALRGELFF. In nucleotides, the CDR3 is TGTGCCTGGGCTCTTCGGGGGGAGCTGTTTTTT. The chain uses TRBV30 and TRBJ2-2; D call uncertain. The V gene's germline CDR1 is GTSNPN and CDR2 SVGIG (reference sequence). This CDR3 comprises 11 residues. Trimming cost V 5 bases and J 8 bases, with 9 bases left between them.

J is TRBJ2-7 and V is TRBV18; maybe TRBD2 (6 bases). Per the germline V gene, CDR1 is KGHSH and CDR2 is LQKENI. V was trimmed by 6 bases and J by 5 bases, leaving 14 bases between them. The CDR3 consists of 13 residues. The CDR3: CASSRGGDHEQYF. The CDR3 DNA reads as TGTGCCAGCTCTAGAGGAGGGGACCACGAGCAGTACTTC.

J is TRBJ2-3 and V is TRBV5-1; tentatively, D is TRBD2 (6 bases). The CDR3 is 12 residues long. V was shortened by 4 bases and J by 6 bases, with 9 bases between the two germline ends. Germline V gene data show CDR1 as SGHRS and CDR2 as YFSETQ. CDR3 loop: CASSPAGDTQYF. The CDR3, as DNA: TGCGCCAGCAGCCCGGCGGGGGATACGCAGTATTTT.

V is TRBV19 and J is TRBJ1-3, with a tentative D call TRBD1 (6 bases). The germline V and J ends were trimmed by 8 bases and 4 bases, with 12 bases remaining between them. The CDR3 sequence is 13 residues long. Germline V gives CDR1 LNHDA, CDR2 SQIVND (reference sequence). The chain's CDR3 is CASYRAAGNTIYF. The CDR3, as DNA: TGTGCCAGTTACAGGGCAGCCGGAAACACCATATATTTT.

In this sample, this clone turned up once. This CDR3 is CASRKGQPYEQYF. As DNA, the CDR3 is TGTGCCAGCAGAAAGGGACAACCTTACGAGCAGTACTTC. The chain carries TRBV6-5 and TRBJ2-5; possibly TRBD1 for D (6 bases). The J call may be in error: the DNA end matches TRBJ2-7 better. Germline CDR1 is MNHEY and CDR2 is SVGAGI. The CDR3 sequence is 13 residues long.

The chain uses TRBV4-1 and TRBJ1-1, with 7 bases identical to TRBD1. The germline gives CDR1 MGHRA, CDR2 YSYEKL. The CDR3 contains 14 residues. Trimming removed 2 bases from V and 3 bases from J; junction bases left unmatched: 3. The chain's CDR3 is CASSQPDRDTEAFF. In nucleotides, the CDR3 is TGCGCCAGCAGCCAACCCGACAGGGACACTGAAGCTTTCTTT.

The CDR3 DNA reads TGTGCCAGCAGCTTGGTACAGTCTGCTAACTATGGCTACACCTTC. This translates into CASSLVQSANYGYTF. The chain uses TRBV5-6 and TRBJ1-2; D remains unclear. Germline CDR1 SGHDT, CDR2 YYEEEE. V shed 0 bases and J shed 0 bases, with 9 bases lying between them. The CDR3 extends over 15 amino acids.

This chain uses TRBV5-4 with TRBJ2-5; D perhaps matches TRBD2 (6 bases). Germline V lookup: CDR1 SGHNT, CDR2 YYREEE (reference sequence). The V gene lost 2 bases and the J gene lost 1 base, with 9 bases spanning the gap. This CDR3 is built from 14 residues. In DNA, the CDR3 is TGTGCCAGCAGCTTAGGGACTCTCCAAGAGACCCAGTACTTC. Encoded protein: CASSLGTLQETQYF.

The chain combines TRBV19 with TRBJ1-5; the D gene is possibly TRBD1 (5 bases). Germline CDR1 reads LNHDA; CDR2 reads SQIVND (reference sequence). This CDR3 comprises 16 residues. V lost 3 bases, J lost 2 bases, and 14 bases lay in between. Here the CDR3 DNA reads TGTGCCAGTAGTATCGTTCAGGGTCGAGGCAATCAGCCCCAGCATTTT. Amino acid sequence: CASSIVQGRGNQPQHF.

The chain uses TRBV11-3 and TRBJ2-7; D not certain. This CDR3 comprises 12 residues. The ends were cut back, 8 bases at V and 5 bases at J, with 13 bases in the middle. CDR1 is SGHNT and CDR2 is YENEEA in the germline V gene. The CDR3 DNA is TGTGCCAGCCCCGTTTTCGCGGACGAGCAGTACTTC. It yields the protein CASPVFADEQYF.

The J gene is TRBJ1-1, the V gene TRBV30; D is undetermined. Germline CDR1 GTSNPN, CDR2 SVGIG (reference sequence). The CDR3 loop spans 13 amino acids. Trimming pared 3 bases from V and 3 bases from J, leaving 11 bases between. CDR3 sequence (DNA): TGTGCCTGGAGAACAGTAATGGACACTGAAGCTTTCTTT. Translating gives CAWRTVMDTEAFF.

This rearrangement joins TRBV28 to TRBJ1-3; the D is unclear. Trimming took 7 bases from V and 4 from J, leaving 14 bases between them. This CDR3 has 14 amino acids. The germline V gene encodes CDR1 MDHEN and CDR2 SYDVKM. CDR3 sequence: CASNLRGVGNTIYF. The CDR3 DNA reads TGTGCCAGCAACCTTCGCGGAGTAGGAAACACCATATATTTT.

V is TRBV7-3 and J is TRBJ2-3, with 13 bases lining up with TRBD2. The CDR3 loop spans 16 amino acids. The junction had 7 bases not matched to a gene; V was cut back by 5 bases and J by 5 bases. The germline V gene encodes CDR1 SGHTA and CDR2 FQGTGA. CDR3 loop: CASSAVLAGGIDTQYF. CDR3 coding DNA: TGTGCCAGCAGCGCCGTACTAGCGGGGGGGATAGATACGCAGTATTTT. The full variable domain, rest sourced from reference TRBV7-3 and TRBJ2-3, is GAGVSQTPSNKVTEKGKYVELRCDPISGHTALYWYRQSLGQGPEFLIYFQGTGAADDSGLPNDRFFAVRPEGSVSTLKIQRTERGDSAVYLCASSAVLAGGIDTQYFGPGTRLTVL.

This chain connects TRBV10-3 to TRBJ2-3; maybe TRBD2 (6 bases). Germline V gene sequence: CDR1 ENHRY, CDR2 SYGVKD. The CDR3 length is 15 residues. V gave up 5 bases and J gave up 3 bases, with 15 bases separating them. The chain's CDR3 is CAISLLAKGTDTQYF. In nucleotides, the CDR3 is TGTGCCATCAGTCTACTAGCTAAGGGGACAGATACGCAGTATTTT.

This chain uses TRBV5-5 with TRBJ1-4; D is perhaps TRBD1 (5 bases). CDR3 length: 12 amino acids. Between the trimmed V and J ends, which lost 0 bases and 14 bases, there was a span of 11 bases. The V gene's germline CDR1 is SGHKS and CDR2 YYEKEE (reference sequence). The CDR3 protein is CASSLAPGSLFF. CDR3 sequence (DNA): TGTGCCAGCAGCTTGGCCCCAGGGTCGCTGTTTTTT.

V gene TRBV5-4 combines with J gene TRBJ2-7; TRBD2 might be the D (5 bases). Germline V gene data show CDR1 as SGHNT and CDR2 as YYREEE (reference sequence). V lost 3 bases, J lost 7 bases, and 11 bases lay in between. CDR3 length equals 12 residues. The CDR3 DNA reads as TGTGCCAGCAGCTCCACTAGTCGTGAGCAGTACTTC. Protein: CASSSTSREQYF.

J is TRBJ1-5 and V is TRBV28; weak D call: TRBD1 (5 bases). The V end was cut by 7 bases, the J end by 4 bases, with 8 bases between. Germline V gene lookup returns CDR1 MDHEN and CDR2 SYDVKM. The CDR3 runs 12 residues. CDR3 in DNA: TGTGCCAGCACCGGGGGAAATCAGCCCCAGCATTTT. Protein: CASTGGNQPQHF.

The chain uses TRBV6-5 and TRBJ1-2; possibly TRBD1 for D (6 bases). This CDR3 region has 14 residues. Germline CDR1 reads MNHEY; CDR2 reads SVGAGI. Trimming shortened V by 6 bases and J by 4 bases, and 15 bases separated the two germline ends. CDR3 residues: CASSPKWDTYGYTF. The CDR3 bases are TGTGCCAGCAGCCCTAAATGGGACACCTATGGCTACACCTTC.

As regards this clone: At one end, the junction sequence differs from germline, possibly due to a read error. The genes are TRBV6-5 and TRBJ1-5, with a tentative D call TRBD1 (6 bases). Germline-derived CDR1 and CDR2 are MNHEY and SVGAGI. This CDR3 is 13 amino acids long. CDR3 region: CVSSSQGHQPQHF. For the CDR3, the DNA is TGTGTCAGCAGTTCTCAGGGGCATCAGCCCCAGCATTTT.

This clone was counted between two and nine times. The J gene is TRBJ1-4, the V gene TRBV10-3; 8 bases line up with TRBD1. This CDR3 spans 14 amino acids. CDR1 is ENHRY, CDR2 SYGVKD, per germline. The V and J ends lost 2 bases and 7 bases, in that order; junction bases with no gene match: 3. For the CDR3, the DNA is TGTGCCATCAGTGAGCGACAGGGGTTTGAAAAACTGTTTTTT. It yields the protein CAISERQGFEKLFF.

This clone was recorded only once. The CDR3 DNA follows: TGTGCCAGCAGCTTGTGGTCGCCCCGGGGGTCTGGAAACACCATATATTTT. It is translated as CASSLWSPRGSGNTIYF. This chain connects TRBV7-2 to TRBJ1-3; D may be TRBD1 (5 bases). Germline V CDR1 and CDR2: SGHTA, FQGNSA. V was clipped by 3 bases and J by 1 base, with 16 bases between them. The CDR3 has 17 residues.

The genes are TRBV7-2 and TRBJ2-1; a weak D match, TRBD2 (6 bases). CDR1 SGHTA and CDR2 FQGNSA come from the germline V gene. The germline V and J ends were trimmed by 5 bases and 6 bases, with 14 bases remaining between them. The CDR3 is made up of 14 amino acids. The CDR3 DNA is TGTGCCAGCAGCGAGGGACTCAATCGCAATGAGCAGTTCTTC. This codes for CASSEGLNRNEQFF.

This sequence joins TRBV7-9 and TRBJ1-1; D is undetermined. The germline V gene encodes CDR1 SEHNR and CDR2 FQNEAQ (reference sequence). Trimming removed 5 bases at V and 0 bases at J, with 7 bases between. The CDR3 runs 13 residues. The chain's CDR3 is CASSPQLNTEAFF. The CDR3 DNA reads TGTGCCAGCAGCCCACAGCTGAACACTGAAGCTTTCTTT.

The CDR3 nucleotides are TGTGCCAGCAGCCTGGACAGGGTTGCTTCACCCCTCCACTTT. It specifies CASSLDRVASPLHF. The chain combines TRBV6-6 with TRBJ1-6, with 8 nucleotides matching TRBD1. Losses at the gene ends were 6 bases for V and 9 bases for J; bases not matched to a gene: 7. Germline V gene lookup returns CDR1 MNHNY and CDR2 SVGAGI (reference sequence). The CDR3 sequence is 14 residues long.

This clone has just one count. The chain couples TRBV9 to TRBJ2-7; TRBD1 matches 10 bases. The CDR3 runs to 16 residues. Germline V gene sequence: CDR1 SGDLS, CDR2 YYNGEE. V shed 0 bases and J 6 bases; nucleotides not matched to a gene: 9. The CDR3 sequence is CASSVDPGTGAGEQYF. The CDR3 DNA follows: TGTGCCAGCAGCGTAGACCCGGGGACAGGGGCGGGCGAGCAGTACTTC.

This clone occurred once. The chain couples TRBV19 to TRBJ1-1; D not resolved. CDR1 is LNHDA and CDR2 is SQIVND in the germline V gene (reference sequence). Between the trimmed V and J ends, which lost 11 bases and 0 bases, there was a span of 19 bases. This CDR3 has 15 amino acids. This CDR3 reads CASFGRRVLNTEAFF. Written as DNA, the CDR3 is TGTGCCTCTTTCGGAAGGAGGGTTCTGAACACTGAAGCTTTCTTT.

V gene TRBV7-6 combines with J gene TRBJ1-2; D gene unclear. The CDR3 covers 17 residues. Germline V CDR1 and CDR2: SGHVS, FNYEAQ. Trimming stripped 4 bases from V and 5 bases from J, with 23 bases between. As DNA, the CDR3 is TGTGCCAGCAGCTCACGGGGTATAGATGGGCTAGGGTATGGCTACACCTTC. It translates to CASSSRGIDGLGYGYTF.

The CDR3 loop reads CASRPKLAGGGEQFF. In DNA form, the CDR3 reads TGTGCCAGCAGGCCGAAACTAGCGGGGGGCGGTGAGCAGTTCTTC. V is TRBV5-4 and J is TRBJ2-1; TRBD2 matches 12 bases. With V trimmed by 5 bases and J by 9 bases, 9 bases remained unmatched. CDR1 and CDR2 (germline): SGHNT, YYREEE (reference sequence). The length of the CDR3 is 15 residues.